The rows below give T cell receptor beta chains drawn from one sample of a study of T cell responses to AZD1222 COVID-19 vaccine. Clones were sequenced by immunoSEQ multiplex PCR, and TCRdb holds only the in-frame ones, with some missing. The sample lists roughly 140,000 clones; approximately 90% were seen once. This specimen was peripheral blood, taken on day 0 of AZD1222 vaccination. These receptors were obtained from an adult in good health. CDR3s include the opening cysteine and the closing phenylalanine or tryptophan. D genes are given only for firm matches. A row's size may be missing; if present it is once, few, many or a size class.

>TRBV15|TRBJ1-2|TRBD1|.
TGTGCCACCAGCAGAGAAGCCGTCAGGGGGGGCGGCTACACCTTC
CATSREAVRGGGYTF
>TRBV7-2|TRBJ1-5|.|.
TGTGCCAGCAGCAAGCTGGCCTCTATAGGGGCGAGCAATCAGCCCCAGCATTTT
CASSKLASIGASNQPQHF
>TRBV7-9|TRBJ2-1|TRBD1|.
TGTGCCAGCAACCTTGGACAGGGGGTCTCCAATGAGCAGTTCTTC
CASNLGQGVSNEQFF
>TRBV6-6|TRBJ1-2|.|.
TGTGCCAGCAGTTACTCGCAGGGCGATGGCTACACCTTC
CASSYSQGDGYTF
>TRBV4-2|TRBJ1-4|.|.
TGTGCCAGCAGCCGACAACAGGGTTCTGTAAGGGAGAGTGAAAAACTGTTTTTT
CASSRQQGSVRESEKLFF
>TRBV5-1|TRBJ2-7|TRBD2|.
TGCGCCAGCAGCTTGGCCGTGGTAGCGGGGATGGAGCAGTACTTC
CASSLAVVAGMEQYF
>TRBV7-2|TRBJ2-7|TRBD2|.
TGTGCCAGCAGCTTCGTGACTAGCGTTGACTCCTACGAGCAGTACTTC
CASSFVTSVDSYEQYF
>TRBV11-3|TRBJ2-2|TRBD2|.
TGTGCCAGCAGCTTAGCGGGAGGGCCGGTCGGGGAGCTGTTTTTT
CASSLAGGPVGELFF
>TRBV7-8|TRBJ2-3|.|once
TGTGCCAGCAGCCCATCTAGCCGTAGCACAGATACGCAGTATTTT
CASSPSSRSTDTQYF
>TRBV9|TRBJ2-4|.|.
TGTGCCAGCAAAGACGAAAAAAACATTCAGTACTTC
CASKDEKNIQYF
>TRBV5-8|TRBJ1-5|TRBD1|.
TGTGCCAGCAGCCCGCGGACAGGCCCCCAGCATTTT
CASSPRTGPQHF
>TRBV7-7|TRBJ2-5|.|.
TGTGCTAGCAGCCCTGCTCTTGGACAGCAAGAGACCCAGTACTTC
CASSPALGQQETQYF
>TRBV4-2|TRBJ2-7|TRBD2|.
TGTGCCAGCAGCCCAGGGACTAACTACGAGCAGTACTTC
CASSPGTNYEQYF
>TRBV5-5|TRBJ2-7|TRBD2|.
TGTGCCAGCAGCTTGCTCAGCGGGAGTTACGAGCAGTACTTC
CASSLLSGSYEQYF
>TRBV10-3|TRBJ1-1|TRBD1|.
TGTGCCATCGGGGCAGGGGGTGAAGCTTTCTTT
CAIGAGGEAFF
>TRBV19|TRBJ2-1|TRBD2|few
TGTGCCAGTAGTCCTAGCGGGAGTAGGGGCAATGAGCAGTTCTTC
CASSPSGSRGNEQFF
>TRBV10-3|TRBJ2-1|.|.
TGTGCCACGAATAAGGGCTCCTACAATGAGCAGTTCTTC
CATNKGSYNEQFF
>TRBV6-5|TRBJ2-1|TRBD2|.
TGTGCCAGCAGTTTAACTAGCGGGAGTCCCTACAATGAGCAGTTCTTC
CASSLTSGSPYNEQFF
>TRBV7-2|TRBJ1-2|.|.
TGTGCCAGCAGCTTAAGGAACAGGATCAACTATGGCTACACCTTC
CASSLRNRINYGYTF
>TRBV11-3|TRBJ1-1|.|once
TGTGCCAGCAGCCCACAGGGAAATAGGGCTGAAGCTTTCTTT
CASSPQGNRAEAFF
>TRBV29-1|TRBJ1-1|.|.
TGCAGCCTACAGGGCGGGATCACTGAAGCTTTCTTT
CSLQGGITEAFF
>TRBV27|TRBJ1-1|TRBD1|.
TGTGCCAGCAGTGCCTTCCGACAGGGGATAACTGAAGCTTTCTTT
CASSAFRQGITEAFF
>TRBV10-2|TRBJ2-7|.|.
TGCGCCAGCAGTGAGAGGGATTACTACGAGCAGTACTTC
CASSERDYYEQYF
>TRBV11-3|TRBJ1-2|.|.
TGTGCCAGCAGCGCCCGATCGGGATACTATGGCTACACCTTC
CASSARSGYYGYTF
>TRBV7-9|TRBJ1-2|.|.
TGTGCCAGCAGCCGTGCTCGGGCGTATGGCTACACCTTC
CASSRARAYGYTF
>TRBV5-5|TRBJ2-3|TRBD2|.
TGTGCCAGCAGCCAGACTAGCGGTAGCACAGATACGCAGTATTTT
CASSQTSGSTDTQYF
>TRBV28|TRBJ2-2|.|.
TGTGCCAGCAGTTTATCCGCTTTCGGTCTTTCCACCGGGGAGCTGTTTTTT
CASSLSAFGLSTGELFF
>TRBV20-1|TRBJ2-1|TRBD2|.
TGCAGTGCTAGTTCGGGACTAGCGGGCCACAATGAGCAGTTCTTC
CSASSGLAGHNEQFF
>TRBV24-1|TRBJ1-4|TRBD1|.
TGTGCCACCCCTGGACAGGGGGGATCCACAACTAATGAAAAACTGTTTTTT
CATPGQGGSTTNEKLFF
>TRBV12-3/TRBV12-4|TRBJ2-1|.|.
TGTGCCAGCAGTTTTAGCCCCAATGAGCAGTTCTTC
CASSFSPNEQFF
>TRBV29-1|TRBJ2-4|.|few
TGCAGCGTAGCCGACTTTGCCAAAAACATTCAGTACTTC
CSVADFAKNIQYF
>TRBV7-3|TRBJ1-1|.|.
TGTGCCAGCAGCGTACGGGGTAACACTGAAGCTTTCTTT
CASSVRGNTEAFF
>TRBV18|TRBJ1-1|.|.
TGTGCCAGCTCACCAAATTTGTCCGGGACTGAAGCTTTCTTT
CASSPNLSGTEAFF
>TRBV7-9|TRBJ1-2|.|.
TGTGCCAGCAGCTTAGACGGGGAAGATGGCTACACCTTC
CASSLDGEDGYTF
>TRBV3-1/TRBV3-2|TRBJ1-1|TRBD1|.
TGTGCCAGCAGCCAGCAGGGGGCCGTTTTAACTGAAGCTTTCTTT
CASSQQGAVLTEAFF
>TRBV19|TRBJ1-3|TRBD1|.
TGTGCCAGTGTGGACAGGGGCACTGGAAACACCATATATTTT
CASVDRGTGNTIYF
>TRBV7-2|TRBJ1-5|.|.
TGTGCCAGCAGCGAACAACAGGGAAATCAGCCCCAGCATTTT
CASSEQQGNQPQHF
>TRBV6-5|TRBJ2-7|.|.
TGTGCCAGCAGAGGAGGACTAATACACGAGCAGTACTTC
CASRGGLIHEQYF
>TRBV6-2/TRBV6-3|TRBJ2-7|TRBD1|.
TGTGCCAGCAGCCGAGGCGACAGGGCCTACGAGCAGTACTTC
CASSRGDRAYEQYF
>TRBV20-1|TRBJ2-1|.|.
TGCAGCGCGGCATACAATGAGCAGTTCTTC
CSAAYNEQFF
>TRBV6-6|TRBJ1-3|.|.
TGTGCCAGCAGTTACTCCGGGACTTTAGGAAACACCATATATTTT
CASSYSGTLGNTIYF
>TRBV28|TRBJ1-1|.|.
TGTGCCAGCAGCCTTAACATCGGGAACACTGAAGCTTTCTTT
CASSLNIGNTEAFF
>TRBV19|TRBJ2-1|TRBD2|.
TGTGCCAGTACCCGACTAGCGTCGGGGGAGCAGTTCTTC
CASTRLASGEQFF
>TRBV28|TRBJ2-7|TRBD1|.
TGTGCCAGCAGGCCTCCCGGACAGGGCTACGAGCAGTACTTC
CASRPPGQGYEQYF
>TRBV2|TRBJ2-7|TRBD2|.
TGTGCCAGCATATCGAGCGGGATTACCTTCTACGAGCAGTACTTC
CASISSGITFYEQYF
>TRBV7-8|TRBJ2-1|TRBD2|.
TGTGCCAGCAGCTTACTAGCGGGAGTCGGTGAGCAGTTCTTC
CASSLLAGVGEQFF
>TRBV30|TRBJ1-5|TRBD1|few
TGTGCCTGGAGTGCCCATCGGACAGGGCGACAGCCCCAGCATTTT
CAWSAHRTGRQPQHF
>TRBV7-2|TRBJ1-1|.|.
TGTGCCAGCAGCTTAGACCAGGGTTCCACTGAAGCTTTCTTT
CASSLDQGSTEAFF
>TRBV7-6|TRBJ2-2|TRBD2|.
TGTGCCAGCAGCTTCCGACTAGCGGGAGGAGGGACCGGGGAGCTGTTTTTT
CASSFRLAGGGTGELFF
>TRBV7-2|TRBJ2-7|TRBD2|.
TGTGCCAGCAGCTTAAGAGGAGCGGGAGATTGGTCCTACGAGCAGTACTTC
CASSLRGAGDWSYEQYF
>TRBV7-2|TRBJ2-1|TRBD2|.
TGTGCCAGCAGCTTAATCCCTAGCGGGCCCCCGTACAATGAGCAGTTCTTC
CASSLIPSGPPYNEQFF
>TRBV6-5|TRBJ1-1|TRBD1|.
TGTGCCATCGTAAAGACAGGGCAGGGAGAAGCTTTCTTT
CAIVKTGQGEAFF